These 4 T cell receptor beta chains came from one sample sequenced in a study of Ad26.COV2.S vaccination and SARS-CoV-2 variants. Measured with immunoSEQ multiplex PCR; TCRdb has only the in-frame clones, and not every one. Of fewer than 300,000 clones listed, about 89% were seen once; the top ten hold over 2.5%. Regarding treatment: 19 received Ad26.COV2.S at low or high dose, single or two shots; 5 received placebo; per-sample allocation not given. The samples were gathered on day 63 after the first injection of vaccine or placebo. This material consisted of peripheral blood, taken in a trial of Ad26.COV2.S vaccine versus placebo. The source is a person between 18 and 59 years old who received the Ad26.COV2.S COVID-19 vaccine or a placebo.

The rearrangement uses TRBV7-2 and TRBJ2-2, with D maybe TRBD2 (5 bases). The germline V gene encodes CDR1 SGHTA and CDR2 FQGNSA. Between the trimmed V and J ends, which lost 4 bases and 4 bases, there was a span of 7 bases. CDR3 length equals 13 residues. The CDR3 DNA reads as TGTGCCAGCAGCTATACTAGCACCGGGGAGCTGTTTTTT. Translation: CASSYTSTGELFF. The full variable domain, with the rest looked up from reference TRBV7-2 and TRBJ2-2, is GAGVSQSPSNKVTEKGKDVELRCDPISGHTALYWYRQSLGQGLEFLIYFQGNSAPDKSGLPSDRFSAERTGGSVSTLTIQRTQQEDSAVYLCASSYTSTGELFFGEGSRLTVL.

CDR3 loop: CASGQTGSDFMAGELFF. The DNA of the CDR3 is TGTGCCAGCGGACAGACAGGATCTGATTTTATGGCCGGGGAGCTGTTTTTT. The chain uses TRBV25-1 and TRBJ2-2; possibly TRBD1 for D (6 bases). Germline values: CDR1 MGHDK, CDR2 SYGVNS. This CDR3 is built from 17 residues. Trimming removed 8 bases from V and 6 bases from J, with 25 bases in between.

This chain links TRBV7-3 with TRBJ1-2, with 7 positions matching TRBD1. V shed 5 bases, J shed 1 base, and the junction held 7 bases outside the gene matches. Germline CDR1 is SGHTA and CDR2 is FQGTGA. The CDR3 consists of 15 residues. CDR3 in DNA: TGTGCCAGCAGCACCCGACAGGGAATTAACTATGGCTACACCTTC. Amino acids: CASSTRQGINYGYTF.

This sequence joins TRBV6-5 and TRBJ2-3; D is unresolved. V lost 5 bases and J 3 bases, leaving 9 bases between the germline ends. The CDR3 is made up of 13 amino acids. Germline CDR1 MNHEY, CDR2 SVGAGI. The DNA for the CDR3 is TGTGCCAGCAGTCTTTTAGGGACAGATACGCAGTATTTT. Its protein product is CASSLLGTDTQYF.